This TCR beta chain was sequenced in a study of blood T cells in healthy people across ages. Study findings and constraints: Changes seen in expanded clonotypes were possibly confounded by donor CMV status left unknown. Those diversity estimates obtained from one million T cells were thought to be underestimates.

Russia was home to the donors, healthy Caucasian individuals aged roughly 6 to 90. CDR3 size: 15 residues. Germline V gives CDR1 SGHDT, CDR2 YYEEEE. As regards this clonotype: Its antigen is not known. The junction shows a germline mismatch at one end, possibly a read error.

A second PCR of roughly 6 to 12 cycles used a sample-barcoded 5' primer and a J-beta primer mix. Carrying 12 random nucleotides, a template-switch adaptor labeled each individual cDNA molecule. Each CDR3 protein is one row after TCRdb ran MiXCR on the 5' RACE reads. The profile covers approximately 810,000 distinct CDR3 sequences, with around 26% appearing a single time and 15% to 20% taken by the ten largest. The chain carries TRBV5-6 and TRBJ2-2; D is ambiguous. The sample taken for sequencing was blood. The sequence was obtained from a woman aged 80 or over in good health. CDR3 sequence reads: CASSPGRSYTGELFF. The CDR3 coding sequence is TGTGCCAGCAGCCCCGGACGGTCTTACACTGGGGAGCTGTTTTTT.